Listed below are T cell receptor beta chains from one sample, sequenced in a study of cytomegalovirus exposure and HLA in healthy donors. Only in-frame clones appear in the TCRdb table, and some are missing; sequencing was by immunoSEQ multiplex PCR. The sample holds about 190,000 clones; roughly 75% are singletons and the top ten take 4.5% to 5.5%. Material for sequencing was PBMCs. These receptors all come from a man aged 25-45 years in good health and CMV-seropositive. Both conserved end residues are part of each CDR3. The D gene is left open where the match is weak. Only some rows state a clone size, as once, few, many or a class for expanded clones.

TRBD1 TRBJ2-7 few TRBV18 CASSLRQGARYEQYF TGTGCCAGCTCACTACGACAGGGGGCTCGCTACGAGCAGTACTTC
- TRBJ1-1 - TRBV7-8 CASSVREMNTEAFF TGTGCCAGCAGCGTCAGGGAAATGAACACTGAAGCTTTCTTT
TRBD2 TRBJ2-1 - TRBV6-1 CASSLGLAGGSEQFF TGTGCCAGCAGTCTGGGACTAGCGGGAGGGAGTGAGCAGTTCTTC
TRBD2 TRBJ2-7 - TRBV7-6 CASSSEAGGYEQYF TGTGCCAGCAGCTCAGAGGCGGGGGGCTACGAGCAGTACTTC
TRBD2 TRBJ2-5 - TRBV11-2 CASSLVAGGVQETQYF TGTGCCAGCAGCTTAGTAGCGGGGGGCGTTCAAGAGACCCAGTACTTC
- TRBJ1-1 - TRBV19 CASSTSGSSLLNTEAFF TGTGCCAGTAGTACTTCGGGGAGTTCCCTCCTGAACACTGAAGCTTTCTTT
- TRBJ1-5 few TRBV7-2 CASSLGGRGGSFNQPQHF TGTGCCAGCAGCTTAGGGGGCCGGGGGGGAAGTTTTAATCAGCCCCAGCATTTT
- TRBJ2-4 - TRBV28 CASSVFDSKNIQYF TGTGCCAGCAGCGTCTTTGACAGCAAAAACATTCAGTACTTC
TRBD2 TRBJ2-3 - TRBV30 CAWSRGVSGGTDTQYF TGTGCCTGGAGCCGTGGGGTTAGCGGGGGCACAGATACGCAGTATTTT
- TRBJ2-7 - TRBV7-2 CASSLVAGSYEQYF TGTGCCAGCAGCTTAGTCGCAGGGTCCTACGAGCAGTACTTC
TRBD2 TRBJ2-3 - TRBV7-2 CASRRQGSSGGGDTQYF TGTGCCAGCAGACGACAGGGGTCTAGCGGGGGGGGTGATACGCAGTATTTT
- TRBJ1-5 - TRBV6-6 CASSHGGSGSNQPQHF TGTGCCAGCAGCCACGGGGGGTCGGGAAGCAATCAGCCCCAGCATTTT
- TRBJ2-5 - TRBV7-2 CASSPRGRQTQYF TGTGCCAGCAGCCCGCGGGGACGACAGACCCAGTACTTC
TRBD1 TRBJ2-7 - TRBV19 CASSVTWDRVYEQYF TGTGCCAGTAGTGTCACCTGGGACAGAGTCTACGAGCAGTACTTC
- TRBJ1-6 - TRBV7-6 CASSLTSSYNSPLHF TGTGCCAGCAGCTTAACGAGCTCCTATAATTCACCCCTCCACTTT
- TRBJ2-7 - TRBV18 CASSPPVDSPNEQYF TGTGCCAGCTCACCACCGGTCGACTCCCCCAACGAGCAGTACTTC
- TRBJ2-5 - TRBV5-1 CASSLYPETQYF TGCGCCAGCAGCTTGTATCCGGAGACCCAGTACTTC
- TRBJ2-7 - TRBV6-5 CASSQGGSYEQYF TGTGCCAGCAGTCAGGGGGGATCCTACGAGCAGTACTTC
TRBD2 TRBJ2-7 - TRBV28 CASGRGRGGEQYF TGTGCCAGCGGTCGGGGTCGGGGGGGCGAGCAGTACTTC
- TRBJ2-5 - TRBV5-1 CASSLGQIQETQYF TGCGCCAGCAGCTTGGGACAGATCCAAGAGACCCAGTACTTC
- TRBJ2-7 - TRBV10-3 CAISESPGVAAYEQYF TGTGCCATCAGTGAGTCCCCCGGGGTAGCGGCCTACGAGCAGTACTTC
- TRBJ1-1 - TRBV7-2 CASSSSENTEAFF TGTGCCAGCAGCTCCTCAGAGAACACTGAAGCTTTCTTT
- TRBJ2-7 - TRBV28 CASSPTHSPYEQYF TGTGCCAGCAGTCCGACTCATTCGCCGTACGAGCAGTACTTC
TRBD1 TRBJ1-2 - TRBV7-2 CASSLGPGTGGYGYTF TGTGCCAGCAGCTTAGGCCCCGGGACAGGGGGCTATGGCTACACCTTC
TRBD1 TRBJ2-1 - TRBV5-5 CASTLRAPGQAYNEQFF TGTGCCAGCACCCTGCGCGCTCCGGGACAGGCGTACAATGAGCAGTTCTTC
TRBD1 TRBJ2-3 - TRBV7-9 CASSSTRDRNTDTQYF TGTGCCAGCAGCTCAACCAGGGACAGAAACACAGATACGCAGTATTTT
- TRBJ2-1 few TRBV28 CASSIKTGDRGKQFF TGTGCCAGCAGTATCAAAACAGGGGATCGGGGGAAGCAGTTCTTC
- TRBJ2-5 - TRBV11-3 CASSRPGETQYF TGTGCCAGCAGCCGTCCCGGGGAGACCCAGTACTTC
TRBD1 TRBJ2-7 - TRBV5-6 CASSPMGQYEQYF TGTGCCAGCAGCCCAATGGGACAGTACGAGCAGTACTTC
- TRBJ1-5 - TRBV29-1 CSVVSVGGPQHF TGCAGCGTTGTCTCTGTAGGCGGCCCCCAGCATTTT
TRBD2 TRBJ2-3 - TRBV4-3 CASSQRPGLAGVSNTDTQYF TGCGCCAGCAGCCAGCGACCGGGACTAGCGGGGGTCTCCAACACAGATACGCAGTATTTT
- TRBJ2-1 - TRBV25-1 CASESPGYNEQFF TGTGCCAGTGAATCACCGGGGTACAATGAGCAGTTCTTC
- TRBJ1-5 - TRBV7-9 CASSLFSDNNQPQHF TGTGCCAGCAGCTTGTTCTCGGACAACAATCAGCCCCAGCATTTT
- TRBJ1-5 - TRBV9 CASSLAAGFGQPQHF TGTGCCAGCAGCCTAGCGGCGGGATTCGGTCAGCCCCAGCATTTT
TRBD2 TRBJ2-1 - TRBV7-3 CASSPTSGTYNEQFF TGTGCCAGCAGCCCGACTAGCGGAACCTACAATGAGCAGTTCTTC
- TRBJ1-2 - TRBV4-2 CASSQDSGARGYGYTF TGTGCCAGCAGCCAAGATTCAGGGGCGAGGGGCTATGGCTACACCTTC